The 15 T cell receptor beta chains listed next were all sequenced from one sample in a study of blood T cells in healthy people across ages. A second PCR, run for roughly 7 to 11 cycles, used a sample-barcoded 5' primer plus a J-beta primer mix. Using its own MiXCR run on the 5' RACE reads, TCRdb lists one record per CDR3 protein. Among about 1.6 million distinct CDR3 sequences, 30% to 35% were seen once, and the ten largest hold over 9%. Sequencing used blood. The receptors were gathered from a woman in her 30s in good health.

The chain links TRBV2 to TRBJ1-1; D perhaps matches TRBD1 (6 bases). V was clipped by 2 bases and J by 11 bases, with 18 bases between them. The CDR3 extends over 14 amino acids. The germline V gene encodes CDR1 SNHLY and CDR2 FYNNEI. The CDR3 here is CASSEMGKGGPAFF. DNA of the CDR3: TGTGCCAGCAGTGAAATGGGGAAGGGGGGTCCGGCTTTCTTT.

This clonotype was detected only a few times. This chain uses TRBV6-1 with TRBJ2-3, with 12 bases aligning to TRBD1. The V segment lost 5 bases and the J segment 4 bases; nucleotides outside the gene matches: 4. This CDR3 is built from 15 residues. Germline V gene data show CDR1 as MNHNS and CDR2 as SASEGT. The CDR3 bases are TGTGCCAGCAGTCAGGGACAGGGGGCCGCAGATACGCAGTATTTT. Translating gives CASSQGQGAADTQYF.

This rearrangement joins TRBV19 to TRBJ2-4, with a possible D match to TRBD1 (6 bases). The V and J ends lost 7 bases and 3 bases respectively, with 19 bases between them. This CDR3 comprises 16 residues. CDR1 and CDR2 from the germline V gene are LNHDA and SQIVND (reference sequence). The CDR3 nucleotides read TGTGCCAGTAAGACCCTACAGGGCTTAGGCAAAAACATTCAGTACTTC. It specifies CASKTLQGLGKNIQYF.

In its sample, this clonotype was seen a few times. The chain carries TRBV5-8 and TRBJ2-1; no definite D call. V was shortened by 7 bases and J by 0 bases, with 11 bases between the two germline ends. The CDR3 consists of 14 residues. The germline V gene has CDR1 SGHTS and CDR2 YDEGEE. CDR3 residues: CASLQRSSYNEQFF. Written as DNA, the CDR3 is TGTGCCAGCTTACAGAGGAGCTCCTACAATGAGCAGTTCTTC.

This chain links TRBV7-6 with TRBJ2-1; maybe TRBD1 (6 bases). Germline values: CDR1 SGHVS, CDR2 FNYEAQ. The V and J ends lost 1 base and 4 bases respectively, with 14 bases between them. The CDR3 spans 16 residues. CDR3 in amino acids: CASSLDRGMGYNEQFF. As DNA, the CDR3 is TGTGCCAGCAGCTTAGATAGGGGGATGGGGTACAATGAGCAGTTCTTC.

The CDR3 here is CSARGAPYEQYF. CDR3 DNA sequence: TGCAGTGCTAGAGGGGCACCCTACGAGCAGTACTTC. The chain is built from TRBV20-1 and TRBJ2-4; D is unclear. The last part of the DNA fits TRBJ2-7 better; the J call may be wrong. From germline, CDR1 is DFQATT and CDR2 SNEGSKA (reference sequence). This CDR3 has 12 amino acids.

This clonotype was picked up a small number of times. This chain connects TRBV3-1 to TRBJ2-5, with TRBD2 matching over 7 bases. The germline V gene encodes CDR1 LGHDT and CDR2 YNNKEL (reference sequence). The CDR3 runs to 14 residues. The trim removed 1 base at V and 5 bases at J, leaving 4 bases unmatched. Here the CDR3 reads CASSQGYGGETQYF. CDR3 coding DNA: TGTGCCAGCAGCCAAGGTTACGGGGGGGAGACCCAGTACTTC.

The chain carries TRBV20-1 and TRBJ2-3, with no clear D. Trimming left V 0 bases short and J 0 bases short, with 10 bases between. The CDR3 loop spans 15 amino acids. Germline values: CDR1 DFQATT, CDR2 SNEGSKA (reference sequence). The CDR3 DNA follows: TGCAGTGCTAGAGATCCGCGGACGAGCACAGATACGCAGTATTTT. As protein: CSARDPRTSTDTQYF.

The rearrangement links TRBV30 to TRBJ1-1; D not certain. The CDR3 is 12 amino acids. Germline-derived CDR1 and CDR2 are GTSNPN and SVGIG (reference sequence). V was cut by 0 bases and J by 11 bases, with 13 bases left in between. The CDR3 DNA sequence: TGTGCCTGGAGTGTAGAATGGCCTTGGGCTTTCTTT. Encoded protein: CAWSVEWPWAFF. The full variable domain, its missing parts supplied by reference TRBV30 and TRBJ1-1, is SQTIHQWPATLVQPVGSPLSLECTVEGTSNPNLYWYRQAAGRGLQLLFYSVGIGQISSEVPQNLSASRPQDRQFILSSKKLLLSDSGFYLCAWSVEWPWAFFGQGTRLTVV.

This clonotype was seen more than once but under ten times. The chain links TRBV12-3 or TRBV12-4 to TRBJ1-2; tentative D call: TRBD1 (5 bases). The CDR3 extends over 14 amino acids. Trimming took off 8 bases at V and 7 bases at J, with 20 bases between the two ends. Here the CDR3 DNA reads TGTGCCAGCTCCAATTTGGAGGGGCCGGGTGGCTACACCTTC. This codes for CASSNLEGPGGYTF.

This chain links TRBV29-1 with TRBJ2-1; either TRBD1 or TRBD2 may fit D (5 bases each). V lost 7 bases and J 1 base, leaving 11 bases between the germline ends. The CDR3 extends over 13 amino acids. In germline, CDR1 is SQVTM, CDR2 ANQGSEA. CDR3 nucleotide sequence: TGCAGCGCCTGTGGGGGTTCCTACAATGAGCAGTTCTTC. Translating it yields CSACGGSYNEQFF.

A few counts support this clonotype. The V and J genes are TRBV20-1 and TRBJ2-3; D is unresolved. The CDR3 extends over 19 amino acids. V lost 0 bases and J lost 3, with 25 bases in between. Germline lookup yields CDR1 DFQATT and CDR2 SNEGSKA (reference sequence). CDR3 protein: CSARDPPYRVPGRTDTQYF. The CDR3 bases are TGCAGTGCTAGAGATCCCCCATATCGGGTCCCCGGAAGGACAGATACGCAGTATTTT.

This clonotype has only a few counts. This chain links TRBV24-1 with TRBJ1-2; D perhaps matches TRBD1 (5 bases). Germline lookup yields CDR1 KGHDR and CDR2 SFDVKD. The CDR3 runs 15 residues. V lost 2 bases and J 6 bases, leaving 15 bases between the germline ends. The CDR3 region is CATSDSGTVNDGYTF. CDR3 coding DNA: TGTGCCACCAGTGATTCCGGGACGGTGAATGATGGCTACACCTTC.

This chain uses TRBV20-1 with TRBJ1-2; D perhaps matches TRBD1 (5 bases). Trimming removed 0 bases at V and 5 bases at J, with 10 bases between. This CDR3 region has 13 residues. Germline assignment: CDR1 DFQATT and CDR2 SNEGSKA (reference sequence). CDR3 in amino acids: CSAREGGRYGYTF. The CDR3 nucleotides read TGCAGTGCTAGAGAGGGGGGACGGTATGGCTACACCTTC.

This clonotype was recorded at least ten times. V usage is TRBV25-1 and J usage is TRBJ2-5, with TRBD1 as a possible D gene (5 bases). V was clipped by 4 bases and J by 5 bases, with 17 bases between them. Germline CDR1 reads MGHDK; CDR2 reads SYGVNS. This CDR3 has 15 amino acids. The CDR3 spells CASSGRSRWGETQYF. In DNA form, the CDR3 reads TGTGCCAGCAGTGGAAGGAGCCGGTGGGGCGAGACCCAGTACTTC.